This TCR beta chain came from a study of T cells in Graves' hyperthyroidism and ophthalmopathy. Study as a whole: The authors collected peripheral blood at initial diagnosis, before any treatment.

To note about this clonotype: Its target is unknown.

The diagnoses drew upon clinical symptoms, serum thyroxine and TRAb, thyroid ultrasound and orbital computed tomography. Template material for amplifying TCR beta CDR3 regions consisted of RNA transcripts. Carried out on the TCR CDR3, a first-round RT-PCR used the HTBI primer set. TCRdb passed the multiplex PCR reads through MiXCR, listing each CDR3 protein once. The sample lists roughly 840,000 distinct CDR3 sequences; roughly 37% were seen once. In germline, CDR1 is SGHTA, CDR2 FQGNSA. The CDR3 loop spans 13 amino acids. The germline V and J ends were trimmed by 5 bases and 11 bases, with 16 bases remaining between them. Points from the study as a whole: The blood repertoire included most of the expanded thyroid clonotypes above 0.001.

The genes are TRBV7-2 and TRBJ1-5, with a possible D match to TRBD1 (5 bases). Sequenced input: blood. This clonotype was sampled from a man aged 18 to 30 with Graves' hyperthyroidism. In DNA form, the CDR3 reads TGTGCCAGCAGCCGGGGGACGATCGAGACCCAGCATTTT. Its protein is CASSRGTIETQHF.